The entry below describes one T cell receptor beta chain. Its antigen has not been determined. Per-base qualities were not stored, and no clone one base away is much larger. RNA was extracted using the RNeasy kit, and about 0.45 to 1 ug of the RNA was reverse transcribed with random hexamers. TCR beta CDR3 regions were amplified with the immunoSEQ multiplex PCR assay covering 54 Vbeta and 13 Jbeta segments. Bias from PCR amplification was corrected by using a synthetic template baseline for primer optimization and for computational correction. The authors' analysis ran thus. Only productive sequences were kept, with reads annotated to V, D and J genes according to IMGT and analyzed in immunoSEQ Analyzer. Clonality was computed as one minus Shannon entropy normalized by log2 of the number of productive unique sequences. For each patient and control, public and private clones were evaluated within the 100 most prevalent clones. A clone was defined as Susac-specific if it was absent from the healthy and MS cohorts, from some 980 published viral clones and from other ImmuneACCESS disease sequences. The public reads were reprocessed in TCRdb via fastp at Q25 and MiXCR, keeping in-frame beta chains. Each entry is one CDR3 protein sequence, shown with its most common DNA and genes. These V and J calls derive from TCRdb rather than the authors' analysis. The sample table contains about 160,000 distinct CDR3 sequences; only one count was recorded for 92% of them. The ten largest clonotypes hold 0.065% to 0.085% of the sample.

This specimen belongs to a study of CD8 T cells in Susac syndrome (dated by TCRdb to about 2019). Study-wide context: The study used repertoire sequencing to test whether antigen drove CD8+ T cell activation and differentiation in Susac syndrome.

High-throughput TCR beta sequencing profiled peripheral blood CD8+ and CD4+ T cells from healthy donors, Susac syndrome patients and multiple sclerosis patients. Healthy donors were included as age- and sex-matched controls. Bulk CD8+ and CD4+ T cells were purified by magnetic negative isolation, while CD8+ TEMRA cells were enriched using FACS. Blood was drawn into EDTA tubes, processed within 24 hours, and PBMCs were isolated by density gradient centrifugation. PBMCs intended for TCR sequencing were cryopreserved in liquid nitrogen and were subsequently thawed in a 37 degrees C water bath. The sorted or isolated CD4+, CD8+ and CD8+ TEMRA cells had a purity of 90% or higher. General findings and caveats noted by the study authors: The number of individuals in the TCR sequencing and HLA analysis was recognized as being relatively small.

The receptor's source is a human donor in good health. What was sequenced was CD4+ T cells from PBMCs.

The bases read TGTGCCAGCAGTGAAGCAAGTAGCCACACCGGGGAGCTGTTTTTT. This sequence encodes CASSEASSHTGELFF. The chain employs TRBV2 and TRBJ2-2, with the D gene not confidently named. V loses 0 bases, J loses 3 bases, and the germline ends lie 8 bases apart. Via the germline V gene, CDR1 is SNHLY and CDR2 FYNNEI. The CDR3 covers 15 residues, taking in both the cysteine and the phenylalanine. Just the 45-base CDR3 DNA is kept, in frame starting at base 1.